One T cell receptor (beta chain) is described in this entry. This sample was included in a study of blood T cell repertoires in COVID-19. About the research overall: The analysed material was cDNA or gDNA that came from T cells, B-cell-depleted T cells, or PBMCs.

The assay was immunoSEQ multiplex PCR, and TCRdb's table has in-frame clones only and misses some. The table lists about 47,000 clones, roughly four fifths of them singletons, with around 14% in the top ten. CDR1 is MNHEY, CDR2 SVGEGT, per germline. This CDR3 comprises 19 residues. The junction had 12 bases not matched to a gene; V was cut back by 6 bases and J by 1 base. Sequencing was carried out using peripheral blood. This clonotype was sampled from a human donor with acute or convalescent COVID-19. The donor label of this sample is uncertain. V and J are TRBV6-2 or TRBV6-3 and TRBJ2-2; 12 bases fit TRBD1. In DNA form, the CDR3 reads TGTGCCAGCAGCGACCCGAGGGGGACAGGGGGCAGGAACACCGGGGAGCTGTTTTTT. Protein product: CASSDPRGTGGRNTGELFF.